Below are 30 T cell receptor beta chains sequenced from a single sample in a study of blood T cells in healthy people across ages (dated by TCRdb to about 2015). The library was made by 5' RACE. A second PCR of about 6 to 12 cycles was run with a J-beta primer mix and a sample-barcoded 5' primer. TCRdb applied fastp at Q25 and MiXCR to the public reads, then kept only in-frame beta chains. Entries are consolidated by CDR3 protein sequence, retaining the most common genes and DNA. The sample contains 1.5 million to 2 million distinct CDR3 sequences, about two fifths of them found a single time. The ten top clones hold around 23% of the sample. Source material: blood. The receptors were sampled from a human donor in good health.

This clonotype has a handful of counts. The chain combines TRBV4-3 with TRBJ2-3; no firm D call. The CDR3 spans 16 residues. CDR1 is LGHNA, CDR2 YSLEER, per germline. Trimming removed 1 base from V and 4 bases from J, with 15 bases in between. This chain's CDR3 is CASSQVFEHPPDTQYF. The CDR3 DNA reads TGCGCCAGCAGCCAAGTCTTCGAGCATCCCCCAGATACGCAGTATTTT.

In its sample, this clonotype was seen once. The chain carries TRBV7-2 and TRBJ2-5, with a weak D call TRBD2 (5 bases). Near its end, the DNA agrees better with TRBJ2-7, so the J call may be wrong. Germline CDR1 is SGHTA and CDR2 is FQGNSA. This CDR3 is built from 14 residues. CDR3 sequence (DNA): TGTGCCAGCAGCTCCGTGGTAATCGGGGACGAGCAGTACTTC. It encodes CASSSVVIGDEQYF.

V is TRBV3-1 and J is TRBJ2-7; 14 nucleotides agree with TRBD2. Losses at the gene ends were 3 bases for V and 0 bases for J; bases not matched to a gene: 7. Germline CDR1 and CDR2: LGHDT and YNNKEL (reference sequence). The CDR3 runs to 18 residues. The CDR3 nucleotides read TGTGCCAGCAGCCAGCCCGGACTAGCGGGGGGATTCTCCTACGAGCAGTACTTC. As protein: CASSQPGLAGGFSYEQYF.

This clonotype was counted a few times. CDR3 nucleotides: TGCGCCAGCAGGCGTTCCGGGGACACGAACTACGAGCAGTACTTC. Its protein product is CASRRSGDTNYEQYF. This chain connects TRBV5-1 to TRBJ2-7; tentatively, D is TRBD1 (6 bases). This CDR3 spans 15 amino acids. The germline V gene has CDR1 SGHRS and CDR2 YFSETQ. V dropped 5 bases and J dropped 3 bases, with 18 bases sitting between them.

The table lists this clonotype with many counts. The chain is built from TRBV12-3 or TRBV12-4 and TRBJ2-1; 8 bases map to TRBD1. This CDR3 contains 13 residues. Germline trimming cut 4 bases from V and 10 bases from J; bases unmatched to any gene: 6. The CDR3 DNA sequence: TGTGCCAGCAGTTCCTCCAGGGGGCGAGAGCAGTTCTTC. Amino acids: CASSSSRGREQFF.

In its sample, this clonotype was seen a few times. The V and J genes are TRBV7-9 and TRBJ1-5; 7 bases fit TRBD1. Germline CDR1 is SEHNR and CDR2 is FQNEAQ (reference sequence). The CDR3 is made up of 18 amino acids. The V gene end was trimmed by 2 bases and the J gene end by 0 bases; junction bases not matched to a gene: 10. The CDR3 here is CASSLRRGTAYSNQPQHF. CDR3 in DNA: TGTGCCAGCAGCTTAAGAAGAGGGACAGCCTATAGCAATCAGCCCCAGCATTTT.

CDR3 nucleotide sequence: TGTGCCAGCAGCTTATTCGCTGACAATGAGCAGTTCTTC. Protein product: CASSLFADNEQFF. This chain joins TRBV13 and TRBJ2-1; no reliable D call. Germline-derived CDR1 and CDR2 are PRHDT and FYEKMQ (reference sequence). The CDR3 spans 13 residues. V shed 2 bases and J shed 5 bases, with 7 bases lying between them.

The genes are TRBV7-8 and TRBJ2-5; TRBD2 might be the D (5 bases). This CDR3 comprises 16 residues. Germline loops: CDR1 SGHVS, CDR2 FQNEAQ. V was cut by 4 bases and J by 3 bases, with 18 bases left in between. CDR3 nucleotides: TGTGCCAGCAGCTCTAGAAGGGAGCCAAAGGAAGAGACCCAGTACTTC. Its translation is CASSSRREPKEETQYF.

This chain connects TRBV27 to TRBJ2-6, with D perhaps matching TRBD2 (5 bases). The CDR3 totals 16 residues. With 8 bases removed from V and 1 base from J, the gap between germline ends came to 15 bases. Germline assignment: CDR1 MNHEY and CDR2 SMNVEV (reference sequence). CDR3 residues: CASGLSIGSGANVLTF. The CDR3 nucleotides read TGTGCCAGCGGACTTTCCATAGGTTCTGGGGCCAACGTCCTGACTTTC.

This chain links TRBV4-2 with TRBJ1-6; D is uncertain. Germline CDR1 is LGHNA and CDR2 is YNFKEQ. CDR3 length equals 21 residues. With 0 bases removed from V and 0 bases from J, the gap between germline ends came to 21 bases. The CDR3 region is CASSQDPPAGELSSYNSPLHF. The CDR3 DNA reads TGTGCCAGCAGCCAAGACCCACCAGCAGGTGAACTAAGCTCCTATAATTCACCCCTCCACTTT.

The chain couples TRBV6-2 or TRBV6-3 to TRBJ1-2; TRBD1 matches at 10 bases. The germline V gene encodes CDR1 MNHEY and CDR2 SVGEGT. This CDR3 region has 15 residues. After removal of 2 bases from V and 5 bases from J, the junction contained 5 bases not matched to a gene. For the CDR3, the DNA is TGTGCCAGCAGTTACCCACCGGGACAGGGGTATGGCTACACCTTC. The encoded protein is CASSYPPGQGYGYTF.

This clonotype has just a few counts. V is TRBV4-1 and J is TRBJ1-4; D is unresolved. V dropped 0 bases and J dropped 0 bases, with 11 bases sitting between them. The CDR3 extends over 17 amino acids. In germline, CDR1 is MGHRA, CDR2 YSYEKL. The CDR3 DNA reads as TGCGCCAGCAGCCAAGATGGCGGAGACGCAACTAATGAAAAACTGTTTTTT. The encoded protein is CASSQDGGDATNEKLFF.

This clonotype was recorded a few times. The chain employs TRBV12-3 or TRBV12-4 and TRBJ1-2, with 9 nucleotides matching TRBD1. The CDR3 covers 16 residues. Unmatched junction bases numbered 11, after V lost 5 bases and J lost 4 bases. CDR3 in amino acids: CASSPSTGGDIYGYTF. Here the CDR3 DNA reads TGTGCCAGCAGTCCCTCTACAGGGGGCGACATCTATGGCTACACCTTC.

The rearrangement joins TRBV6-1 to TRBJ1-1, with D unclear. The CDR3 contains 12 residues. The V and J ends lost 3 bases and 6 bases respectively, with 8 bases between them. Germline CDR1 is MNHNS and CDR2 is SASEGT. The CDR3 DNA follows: TGTGCCAGCAGTGAGGGGTTCGCTGAAGCTTTCTTT. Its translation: CASSEGFAEAFF.

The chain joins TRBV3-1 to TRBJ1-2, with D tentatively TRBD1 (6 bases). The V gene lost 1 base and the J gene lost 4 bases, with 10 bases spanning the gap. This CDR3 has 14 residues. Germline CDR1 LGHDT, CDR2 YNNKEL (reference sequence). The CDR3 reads CASSQGQGPYGYTF. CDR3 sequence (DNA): TGTGCCAGCAGCCAAGGCCAGGGGCCCTATGGCTACACCTTC.

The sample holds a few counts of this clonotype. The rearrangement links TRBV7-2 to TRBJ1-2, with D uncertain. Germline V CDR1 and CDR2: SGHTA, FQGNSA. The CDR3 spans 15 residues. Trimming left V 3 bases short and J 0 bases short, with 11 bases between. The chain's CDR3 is CASSFGILTNYGYTF. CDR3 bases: TGTGCCAGCAGCTTCGGGATCCTGACTAACTATGGCTACACCTTC.

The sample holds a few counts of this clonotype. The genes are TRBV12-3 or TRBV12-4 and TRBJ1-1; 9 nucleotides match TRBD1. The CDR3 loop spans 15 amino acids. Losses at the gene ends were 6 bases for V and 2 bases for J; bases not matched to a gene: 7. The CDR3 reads CASSRGTGFNTEAFF. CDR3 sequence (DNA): TGTGCCAGCAGCCGAGGGACAGGGTTTAACACTGAAGCTTTCTTT.

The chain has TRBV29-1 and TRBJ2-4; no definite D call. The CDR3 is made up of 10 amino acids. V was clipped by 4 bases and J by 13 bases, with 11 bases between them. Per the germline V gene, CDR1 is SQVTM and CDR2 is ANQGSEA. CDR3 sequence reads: CSVGYNEQYF. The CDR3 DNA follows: TGCAGCGTTGGCTACAATGAGCAGTACTTC.

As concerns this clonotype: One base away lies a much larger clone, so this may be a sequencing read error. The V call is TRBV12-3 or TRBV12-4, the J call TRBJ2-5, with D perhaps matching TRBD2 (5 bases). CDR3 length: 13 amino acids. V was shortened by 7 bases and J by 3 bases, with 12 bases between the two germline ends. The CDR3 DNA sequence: TGTGCCAGCAATCGACTATCTGAAGAGACCCAGTACTTC. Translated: CASNRLSEETQYF.

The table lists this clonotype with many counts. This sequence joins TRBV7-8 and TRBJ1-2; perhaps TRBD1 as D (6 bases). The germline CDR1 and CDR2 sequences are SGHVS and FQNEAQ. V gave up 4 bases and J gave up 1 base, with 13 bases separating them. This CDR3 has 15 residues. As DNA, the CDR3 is TGTGCCAGCAGCTCCTACAGGGAAATTAACTATGGCTACACCTTC. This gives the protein CASSSYREINYGYTF.

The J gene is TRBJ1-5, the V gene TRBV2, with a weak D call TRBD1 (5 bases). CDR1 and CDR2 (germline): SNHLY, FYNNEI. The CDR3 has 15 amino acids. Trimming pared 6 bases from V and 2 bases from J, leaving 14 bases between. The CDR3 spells CASRAAGLGNQPQHF. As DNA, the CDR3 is TGTGCCAGCAGGGCGGCAGGGTTAGGCAATCAGCCCCAGCATTTT.

The CDR3 DNA sequence: TGCGCCAGCAGCCACCCCCCGGGGCCGGCGGGGGGCGACTCCTACGAGCAGTACTTC. It yields the protein CASSHPPGPAGGDSYEQYF. The gene calls are TRBV4-1 and TRBJ2-7, with 8 nucleotides matching TRBD2. The CDR3 contains 19 residues. Germline V gives CDR1 MGHRA, CDR2 YSYEKL. Unmatched junction bases numbered 16, after V lost 3 bases and J lost 0 bases.

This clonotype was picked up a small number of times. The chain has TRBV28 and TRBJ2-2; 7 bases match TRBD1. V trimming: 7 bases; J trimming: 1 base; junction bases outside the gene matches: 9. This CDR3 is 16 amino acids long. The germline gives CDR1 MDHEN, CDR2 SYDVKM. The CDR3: CASNPETGRNTGELFF. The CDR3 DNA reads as TGTGCCAGCAACCCAGAGACAGGGCGGAACACCGGGGAGCTGTTTTTT.

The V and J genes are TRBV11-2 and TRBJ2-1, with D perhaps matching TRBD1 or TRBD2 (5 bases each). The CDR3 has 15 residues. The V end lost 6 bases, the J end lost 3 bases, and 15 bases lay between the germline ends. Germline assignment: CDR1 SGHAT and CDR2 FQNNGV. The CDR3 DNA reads TGTGCCAGCAGTCAATTTAATGGGGGCTACAATGAGCAGTTCTTC. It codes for CASSQFNGGYNEQFF.

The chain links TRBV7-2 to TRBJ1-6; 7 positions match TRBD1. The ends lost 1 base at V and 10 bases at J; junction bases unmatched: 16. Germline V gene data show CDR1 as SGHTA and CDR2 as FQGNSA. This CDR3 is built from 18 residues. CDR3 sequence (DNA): TGTGCCAGCAGCTTAGGTATTGGGACAGCACCTGCGGACTCACCCCTCCACTTT. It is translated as CASSLGIGTAPADSPLHF.

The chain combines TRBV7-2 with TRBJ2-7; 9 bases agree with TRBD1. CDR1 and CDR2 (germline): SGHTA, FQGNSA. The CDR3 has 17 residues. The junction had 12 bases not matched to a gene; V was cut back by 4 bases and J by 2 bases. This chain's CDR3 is CASSYQQGARIPYEQYF. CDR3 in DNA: TGTGCCAGCAGCTATCAACAGGGGGCGAGAATCCCCTACGAGCAGTACTTC. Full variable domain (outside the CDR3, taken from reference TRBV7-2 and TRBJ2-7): GAGVSQSPSNKVTEKGKDVELRCDPISGHTALYWYRQSLGQGLEFLIYFQGNSAPDKSGLPSDRFSAERTGGSVSTLTIQRTQQEDSAVYLCASSYQQGARIPYEQYFGPGTRLTVT.

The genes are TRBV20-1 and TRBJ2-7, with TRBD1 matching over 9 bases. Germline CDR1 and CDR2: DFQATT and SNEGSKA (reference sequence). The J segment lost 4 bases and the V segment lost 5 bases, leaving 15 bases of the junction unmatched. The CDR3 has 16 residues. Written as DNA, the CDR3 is TGCAGTGCTCCGGGTTTCTCGGGACAGGGTTCATACGAGCAGTACTTC. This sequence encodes CSAPGFSGQGSYEQYF.

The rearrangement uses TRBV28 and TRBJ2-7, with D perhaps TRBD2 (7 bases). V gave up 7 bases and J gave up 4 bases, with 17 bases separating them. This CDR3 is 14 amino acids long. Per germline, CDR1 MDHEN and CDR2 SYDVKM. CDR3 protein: CASNGRGAPYEQYF. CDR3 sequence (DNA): TGTGCCAGCAACGGACGGGGGGCCCCATACGAGCAGTACTTC.

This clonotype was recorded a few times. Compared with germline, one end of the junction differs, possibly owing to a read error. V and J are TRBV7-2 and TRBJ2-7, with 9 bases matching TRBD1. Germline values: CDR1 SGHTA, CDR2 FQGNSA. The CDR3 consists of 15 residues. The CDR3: CVSRKPGTGSYEQYF. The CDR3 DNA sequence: TGTGTCAGCAGAAAGCCCGGGACAGGGTCCTACGAGCAGTACTTC.

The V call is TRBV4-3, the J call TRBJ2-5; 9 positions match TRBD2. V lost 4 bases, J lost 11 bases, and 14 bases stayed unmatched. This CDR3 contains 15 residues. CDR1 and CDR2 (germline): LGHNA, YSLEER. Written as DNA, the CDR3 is TGCGCCAGCAGCCCCCAGCCTAGCGGGGACAATGAGCAGTACTTC. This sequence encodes CASSPQPSGDNEQYF.